This T cell receptor beta chain was captured by sequencing in a study of T cell responses to AZD1222 COVID-19 vaccine. The overall study: Doses given second, at about 4 or about 12 weeks, were pooled.

Findings and limits, study-wide: Clonal diversity may have been underestimated, and the donors were mostly white British, with more females than males. Per reports, nearly half of all spike-specific TCRs target regions that are unmutated in variants. There were vaccine-associated CD4 TCRs across spike, dominant at 160-218 and 743-854.

CDR1 is LNHDA, CDR2 SQIVND, per germline (reference sequence). V lost 7 bases and J lost 5, with 20 bases in between. This CDR3 spans 15 amino acids. About this clone: The target antigen is unknown.

Libraries were prepared by immunoSEQ multiplex PCR; TCRdb keeps only in-frame clonotypes and omits some of them. This sample has 110,000 to 150,000 clones, with 80% to 90% found just once. The clonotype originates from an adult in good health. Sequences were derived from peripheral blood, sampled on day 0 of AZD1222 vaccination. The rearrangement uses TRBV19 and TRBJ1-1, with D perhaps matching TRBD1 (6 bases). CDR3 residues: CASIPRGRGGTEAFF. The CDR3 DNA is TGTGCCAGTATCCCCAGGGGCAGGGGAGGAACTGAAGCTTTCTTT. Variable domain in full (rest from reference TRBV19 and TRBJ1-1): DGGITQSPKYLFRKEGQNVTLSCEQNLNHDAMYWYRQDPGQGLRLIYYSQIVNDFQKGDIAEGYSVSREKKESFPLTVTSAQKNPTAFYLCASIPRGRGGTEAFFGQGTRLTVV.